This TCR beta chain came from a study of T cell clonality in common variable immunodeficiency. Looked up from germline, CDR1 is MDHEN and CDR2 is SYDVKM. The CDR3 extends over 17 amino acids. V trimming: 7 bases; J trimming: 6 bases; junction bases outside the gene matches: 15. General study findings and limits: Fewer deletions and N-nucleotide insertions were reportedly seen in common variable immunodeficiency TCR beta sequences. Shared TCRbeta clones were fewer between CVID subjects than controls.

Donors gave roughly 5 to 8 ml heparinized peripheral whole blood. This clone was counted at least ten times. Its cognate antigen is unknown. Sequencing ends 3 residues short of the CDR3 end; the germline J gene provides the rest. Profiling relied on immunoSEQ multiplex PCR, and the TCRdb table lists in-frame clones only, not all of them. The record shows around 34,000 clones for this sample, with no singletons present. The rearrangement links TRBV28 to TRBJ1-5; 10 bases align to TRBD1. Sequencing was performed on peripheral blood mononuclear cells. The origin of this receptor is a person aged 18-69 years in good health. CDR3 amino acids: CASTPGQGGVAFQPQHF. The sequenced part of the CDR3 DNA is TGTGCCAGCACCCCCGGACAGGGGGGTGTAGCATTTCAGCCC.